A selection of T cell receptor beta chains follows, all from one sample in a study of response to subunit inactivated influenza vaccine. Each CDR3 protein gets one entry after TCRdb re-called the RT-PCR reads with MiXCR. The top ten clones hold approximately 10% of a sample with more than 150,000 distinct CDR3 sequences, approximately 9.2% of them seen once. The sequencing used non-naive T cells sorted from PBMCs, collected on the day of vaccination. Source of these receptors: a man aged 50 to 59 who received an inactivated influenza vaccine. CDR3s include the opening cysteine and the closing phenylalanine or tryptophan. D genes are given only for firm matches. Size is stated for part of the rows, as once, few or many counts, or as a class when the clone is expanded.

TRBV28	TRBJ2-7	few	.	CASSLSPHFRYEQYF	TGTGCCAGCAGTTTATCCCCGCACTTTCGGTACGAGCAGTACTTC
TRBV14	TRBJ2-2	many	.	CASSALGGAGELFF	TGTGCCAGCAGCGCCCTCGGGGGAGCCGGGGAGCTGTTTTTT
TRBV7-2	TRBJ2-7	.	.	CASSTQGHEQYF	TGTGCCAGCAGCACTCAGGGACACGAGCAGTACTTC
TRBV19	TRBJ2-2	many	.	CASSIGAGSGELFF	TGTGCCAGTAGTATAGGGGCAGGGTCCGGGGAGCTGTTTTTT
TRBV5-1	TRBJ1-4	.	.	CASSSSGRGTNEKLFF	TGCGCCAGCAGCTCGTCTGGAAGGGGGACTAATGAAAAACTGTTTTTT
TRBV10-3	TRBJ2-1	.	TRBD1	CAISTGGLASSYNEQFF	TGTGCCATCAGTACAGGGGGCTTAGCAAGCTCCTACAATGAGCAGTTCTTC
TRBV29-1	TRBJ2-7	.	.	CSVEGAGYEQYF	TGCAGCGTTGAGGGGGCTGGCTACGAGCAGTACTTC
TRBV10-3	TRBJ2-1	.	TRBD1	CAISGGGDRGPREQFF	TGTGCCATCAGCGGAGGGGGGGACAGGGGGCCTAGAGAGCAGTTCTTC
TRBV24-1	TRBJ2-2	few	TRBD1	CATSDRSGGNTGELFF	TGTGCCACCAGTGATAGGTCAGGGGGCAACACCGGGGAGCTGTTTTTT
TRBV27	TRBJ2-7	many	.	CASSFVQGSYEQYF	TGTGCCAGCAGTTTTGTTCAGGGCTCCTACGAGCAGTACTTC
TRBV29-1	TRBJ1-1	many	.	CSPWTPGTEAFF	TGCAGCCCATGGACACCGGGTACTGAAGCTTTCTTT
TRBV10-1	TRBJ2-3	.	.	CASSESTASGTDTQYF	TGCGCCAGCAGTGAGTCGACCGCTAGCGGCACAGATACGCAGTATTTT